The next 12 T cell receptor beta chains were all read from a single sample in a study of shared clonotypes between healthy human individuals (dated by TCRdb to the early 2020s). To prepare the library, the immunoSEQ multiplex PCR assay was applied. The immuneACCESS repertoire file appears here via TCRdb, limited to in-frame rearrangements. These files lack a portion of the clones; in checked studies, under half of the deficit traces to unresolved V genes, and the cause of the others is not known. The sample table records about 2.4 million clones; roughly 93% of these occur just once. Jointly, the top ten make up approximately 0.37% of the sample. Sequenced input: naive CD4+ T cells from PBMCs. What this sample's cell subset or site label stands for: CD45RA+ positively selected. Source of these receptors: a young man in good health. Some clones in this sample may be carry-over from other donors' samples.

The rearrangement joins TRBV2 to TRBJ2-4; D is perhaps TRBD1 or TRBD2 (6 bases each). The V end was cut by 1 base, the J end by 3 bases, with 7 bases between. The CDR3 covers 14 residues. Germline CDR1 SNHLY, CDR2 FYNNEI. CDR3 bases: TGTGCCAGCAGTGAAGAGGGGGGCAAAAACATTCAGTACTTC. As protein: CASSEEGGKNIQYF.

The chain carries TRBV4-1 and TRBJ1-2, with TRBD1 matching over 7 bases. Per the germline V gene, CDR1 is MGHRA and CDR2 is YSYEKL. There are 15 residues in the CDR3. The V and J ends lost 4 bases and 3 bases, in that order; junction bases with no gene match: 8. In nucleotides, the CDR3 is TGCGCCAGCAGCCTACCCGGGACAGTTTACTATGGCTACACCTTC. Residues: CASSLPGTVYYGYTF.

The V call is TRBV28, the J call TRBJ1-2; D unresolved. V lost 2 bases and J 13 bases, leaving 17 bases between the germline ends. The germline V gene has CDR1 MDHEN and CDR2 SYDVKM. CDR3 length equals 13 residues. CDR3 DNA sequence: TGTGCCAGCAGTTTAGCGGGGATAAACTCACTCACCTTC. It specifies CASSLAGINSLTF.

The V and J genes are TRBV9 and TRBJ1-1, with D uncertain. Germline V gene data show CDR1 as SGDLS and CDR2 as YYNGEE. This CDR3 spans 13 amino acids. The ends were cut back, 4 bases at V and 3 bases at J, with 10 bases in the middle. CDR3 in amino acids: CASSLSPDTEAFF. The DNA of the CDR3 is TGTGCCAGCAGCCTCTCCCCAGACACTGAAGCTTTCTTT.

The chain is built from TRBV19 and TRBJ2-3; the match to TRBD2 covers 7 bases. The CDR3 consists of 13 residues. V gave up 8 bases and J gave up 1 base; unmatched junction bases: 3. In germline, CDR1 is LNHDA, CDR2 SQIVND (reference sequence). The CDR3 sequence is CASGLAGTDTQYF. The CDR3 DNA is TGTGCCAGTGGTCTAGCGGGCACAGATACGCAGTATTTT.

The chain combines TRBV18 with TRBJ2-1; the D gene is possibly TRBD2 (5 bases). The germline V gene encodes CDR1 KGHSH and CDR2 LQKENI. The V end lost 2 bases, the J end lost 9 bases, and 17 bases lay between the germline ends. This CDR3 is built from 15 residues. Written as DNA, the CDR3 is TGTGCCAGCTCACCAGACCGGGAAGGTCGGGGTGAGCAGTTCTTC. Translating gives CASSPDREGRGEQFF.

This clone has a single count. The chain couples TRBV5-4 to TRBJ1-1, with 7 bases that match TRBD1. The germline V gene has CDR1 SGHNT and CDR2 YYREEE (reference sequence). CDR3 length equals 13 residues. Trimming removed 4 bases from V and 11 bases from J; junction bases left unmatched: 11. This CDR3 reads CASSQDRYPKAFF. In DNA form, the CDR3 reads TGTGCCAGCAGCCAGGACAGGTACCCTAAGGCTTTCTTT.

The J gene is TRBJ1-3, the V gene TRBV14; D call uncertain. CDR3 size: 16 residues. The germline V gene encodes CDR1 SGHDN and CDR2 FVKESK. Trimming removed 0 bases at V and 0 bases at J, with 9 bases between. CDR3 amino acids: CASSQDRIHSGNTIYF. CDR3 bases: TGTGCCAGCAGCCAAGATAGGATTCACTCTGGAAACACCATATATTTT.

The rearrangement links TRBV7-8 to TRBJ2-7, with 11 bases that match TRBD1. V was clipped by 5 bases and J by 2 bases; unmatched bases: 5. The germline V gene has CDR1 SGHVS and CDR2 FQNEAQ. This CDR3 contains 15 residues. Written as DNA, the CDR3 is TGTGCCAGCAGCCGGACAGGGGGCTGGACCTACGAGCAGTACTTC. Translation gives CASSRTGGWTYEQYF.

This clone was found once. J is TRBJ1-1 and V is TRBV7-2, with D perhaps TRBD1 (5 bases). The length of the CDR3 is 13 residues. V shed 5 bases and J shed 5 bases, with 12 bases lying between them. From germline, CDR1 is SGHTA and CDR2 FQGNSA. Written as DNA, the CDR3 is TGTGCCAGCAGCGCTCGGGGGAGGACTGAAGCTTTCTTT. It yields the protein CASSARGRTEAFF.

J is TRBJ2-3 and V is TRBV5-1; D is ambiguous. Germline V gene lookup returns CDR1 SGHRS and CDR2 YFSETQ. CDR3 length equals 17 residues. The V end was cut by 4 bases, the J end by 0 bases, with 18 bases between. CDR3 protein: CASSGWGTASSTDTQYF. The CDR3 nucleotides read TGCGCCAGCAGCGGGTGGGGTACGGCCTCTAGCACAGATACGCAGTATTTT.

Remarks on this clone: Different DNA sequences within this sample yield the same CDR3. The CDR3 reads CASSLSGNTIYF. The CDR3, as DNA: TGTGCCAGCAGCCTCTCTGGAAACACCATATATTTT. The chain joins TRBV28 to TRBJ1-3; D remains ambiguous. Looked up from germline, CDR1 is MDHEN and CDR2 is SYDVKM. There are 12 residues in the CDR3. The V end was cut by 6 bases, the J end by 0 bases, with 3 bases between.